Each of the 2 T cell receptor beta chains below was sequenced from the same sample in a study of blood T cell repertoires in COVID-19. Profiled with immunoSEQ multiplex PCR; TCRdb holds only in-frame clones, not every one. The sample lists 490,000 or so clones, 80% to 90% occurring once. Sequencing was done on a sample of PBMCs or T cells enriched from blood (not recorded which). These receptors were collected from a woman in her fifties or sixties who had recovered from COVID-19.

This clone came up a few times. This chain connects TRBV27 to TRBJ1-1; a weak D match, TRBD1 (5 bases). This CDR3 has 14 amino acids. Germline V gives CDR1 MNHEY, CDR2 SMNVEV (reference sequence). V dropped 4 bases and J dropped 10 bases, with 19 bases sitting between them. The CDR3 is CASSSTGGSLRAFF. The CDR3 DNA follows: TGTGCCAGCAGTTCGACGGGGGGTAGTTTAAGAGCTTTCTTT.

The chain joins TRBV10-1 to TRBJ2-5; 15 bases line up with TRBD2. From germline, CDR1 is WNHNN and CDR2 SYGVQD (reference sequence). J gave up 4 bases and V 6 bases, and 6 bases lay outside the gene matches. The CDR3 sequence is 16 residues long. The CDR3 spells CASSRTSGGVRETQYF. CDR3 sequence (DNA): TGCGCCAGCAGCCGGACTAGCGGGGGGGTCCGAGAGACCCAGTACTTC.